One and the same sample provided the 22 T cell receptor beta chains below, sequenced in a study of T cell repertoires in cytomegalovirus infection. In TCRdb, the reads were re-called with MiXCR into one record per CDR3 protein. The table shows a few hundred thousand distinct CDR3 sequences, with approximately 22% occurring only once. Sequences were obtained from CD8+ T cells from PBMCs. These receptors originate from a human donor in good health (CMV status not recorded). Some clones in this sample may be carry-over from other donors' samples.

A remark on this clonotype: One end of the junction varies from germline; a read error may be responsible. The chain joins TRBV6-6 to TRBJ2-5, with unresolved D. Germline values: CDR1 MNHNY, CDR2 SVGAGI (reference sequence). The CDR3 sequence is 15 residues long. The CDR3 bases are TGTGCTAGCAGCCGACGGAATGCGGTATGGGAGACCCAGTACTTC. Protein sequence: CASSRRNAVWETQYF.

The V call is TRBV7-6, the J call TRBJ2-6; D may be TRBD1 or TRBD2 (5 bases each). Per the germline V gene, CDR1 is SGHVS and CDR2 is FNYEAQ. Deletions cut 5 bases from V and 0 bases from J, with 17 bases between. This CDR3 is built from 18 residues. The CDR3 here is CASSPGAGLSSGANVLTF. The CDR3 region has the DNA TGTGCCAGCAGCCCCGGGGCAGGCTTGAGCTCTGGGGCCAACGTCCTGACTTTC.

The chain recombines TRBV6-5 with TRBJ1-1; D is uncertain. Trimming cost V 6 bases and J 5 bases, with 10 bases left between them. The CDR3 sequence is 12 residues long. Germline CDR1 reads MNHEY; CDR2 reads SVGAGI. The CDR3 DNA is TGTGCCAGCAGACCCGGACCGACTGAAGCTTTCTTT. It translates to CASRPGPTEAFF.

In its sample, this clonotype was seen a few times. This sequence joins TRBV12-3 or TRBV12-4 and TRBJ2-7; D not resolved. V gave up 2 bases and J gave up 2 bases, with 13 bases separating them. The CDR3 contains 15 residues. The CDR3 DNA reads TGTGCCAGCAGTTTACTCGGGCTAACCACCTACGAGCAGTACTTC. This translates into CASSLLGLTTYEQYF.

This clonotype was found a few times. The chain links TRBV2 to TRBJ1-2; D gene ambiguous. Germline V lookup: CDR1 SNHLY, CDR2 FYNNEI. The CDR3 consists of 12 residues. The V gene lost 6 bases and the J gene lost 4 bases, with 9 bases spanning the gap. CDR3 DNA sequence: TGTGCCAGCAGGTGGCCGGCCTATGGCTACACCTTC. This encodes CASRWPAYGYTF.

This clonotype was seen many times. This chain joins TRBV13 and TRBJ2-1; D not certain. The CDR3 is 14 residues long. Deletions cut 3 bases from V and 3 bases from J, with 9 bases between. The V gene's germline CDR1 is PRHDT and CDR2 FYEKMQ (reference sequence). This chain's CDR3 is CASSLARGYNEQFF. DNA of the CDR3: TGTGCCAGCAGCTTGGCTCGCGGCTACAATGAGCAGTTCTTC.

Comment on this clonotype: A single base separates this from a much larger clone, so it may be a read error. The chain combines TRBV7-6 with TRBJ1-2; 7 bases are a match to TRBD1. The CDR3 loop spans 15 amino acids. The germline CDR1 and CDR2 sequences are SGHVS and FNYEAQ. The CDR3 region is CTSSRAGQVNYGYTF. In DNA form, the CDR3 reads TGTACCAGCTCACGCGCAGGACAGGTGAACTATGGCTACACCTTC. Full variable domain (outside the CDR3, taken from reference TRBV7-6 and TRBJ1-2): GAGVSQSPRYKVTKRGQDVALRCDPISGHVSLYWYRQALGQGPEFLTYFNYEAQQDKSGLPNDRFSAERPEGSISTLTIQRTEQRDSAMYRCTSSRAGQVNYGYTFGSGTRLTVV.

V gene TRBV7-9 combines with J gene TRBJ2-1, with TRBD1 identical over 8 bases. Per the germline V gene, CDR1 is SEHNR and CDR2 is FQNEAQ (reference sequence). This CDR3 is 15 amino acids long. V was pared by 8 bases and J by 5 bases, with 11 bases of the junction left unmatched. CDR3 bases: TGTGCCAGCCGCTCAACAGGGGGGTTCGACAATGAGCAGTTCTTC. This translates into CASRSTGGFDNEQFF.

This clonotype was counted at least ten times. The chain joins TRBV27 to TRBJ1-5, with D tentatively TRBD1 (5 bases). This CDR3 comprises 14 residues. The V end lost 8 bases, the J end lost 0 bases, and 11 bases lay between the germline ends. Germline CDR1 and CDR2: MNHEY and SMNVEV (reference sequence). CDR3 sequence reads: CASRDFYSNQPQHF. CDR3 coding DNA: TGTGCCAGCCGGGACTTCTATAGCAATCAGCCCCAGCATTTT.

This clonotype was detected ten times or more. CDR3 in DNA: TGTGCCAGCAGCACGGGGGACGGCTACACCTTC. Translation: CASSTGDGYTF. The rearrangement uses TRBV5-5 and TRBJ1-2; D might be TRBD1 (5 bases). Germline V CDR1 and CDR2: SGHKS, YYEKEE (reference sequence). Deletions cut 4 bases from V and 8 bases from J, with 9 bases between. This CDR3 is 11 amino acids long.

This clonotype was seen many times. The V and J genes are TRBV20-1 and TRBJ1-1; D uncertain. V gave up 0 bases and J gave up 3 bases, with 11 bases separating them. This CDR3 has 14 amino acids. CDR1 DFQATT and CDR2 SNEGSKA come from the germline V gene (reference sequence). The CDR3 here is CSARDVLVDTEAFF. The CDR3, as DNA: TGCAGTGCTAGAGACGTCTTAGTCGACACTGAAGCTTTCTTT.

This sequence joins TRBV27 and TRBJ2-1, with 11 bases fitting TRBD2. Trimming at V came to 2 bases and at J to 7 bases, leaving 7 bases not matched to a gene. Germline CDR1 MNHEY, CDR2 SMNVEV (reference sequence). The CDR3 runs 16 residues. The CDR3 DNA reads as TGTGCCAGCAGTTTAGTCACTAGCGGGGGTTCGAATGAGCAGTTCTTC. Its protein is CASSLVTSGGSNEQFF.

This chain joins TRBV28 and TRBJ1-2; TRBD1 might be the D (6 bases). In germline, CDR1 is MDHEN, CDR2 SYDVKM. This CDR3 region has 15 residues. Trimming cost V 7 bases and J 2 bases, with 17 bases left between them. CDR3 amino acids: CASTLAGAPNYGYTF. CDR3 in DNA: TGTGCCAGCACCTTGGCGGGGGCCCCGAACTATGGCTACACCTTC.

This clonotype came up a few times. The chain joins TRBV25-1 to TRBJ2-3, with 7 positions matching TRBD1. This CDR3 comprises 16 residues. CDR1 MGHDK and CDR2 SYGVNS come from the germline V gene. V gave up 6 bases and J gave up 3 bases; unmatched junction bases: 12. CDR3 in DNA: TGTGCCAGCAGCACAGGGGATGTGTGGCCAACAGATACGCAGTATTTT. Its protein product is CASSTGDVWPTDTQYF. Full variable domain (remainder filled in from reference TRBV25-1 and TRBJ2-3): EADIYQTPRYLVIGTGKKITLECSQTMGHDKMYWYQQDPGMELHLIHYSYGVNSTEKGDLSSESTVSRIRTEHFPLTLESARPSHTSQYLCASSTGDVWPTDTQYFGPGTRLTVL.

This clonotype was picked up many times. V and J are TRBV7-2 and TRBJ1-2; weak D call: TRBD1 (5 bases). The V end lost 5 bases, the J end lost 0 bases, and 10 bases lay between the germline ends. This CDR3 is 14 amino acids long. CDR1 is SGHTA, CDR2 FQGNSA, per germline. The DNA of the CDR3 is TGTGCCAGCAGCGTGAAGGGGACTAACTATGGCTACACCTTC. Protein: CASSVKGTNYGYTF.

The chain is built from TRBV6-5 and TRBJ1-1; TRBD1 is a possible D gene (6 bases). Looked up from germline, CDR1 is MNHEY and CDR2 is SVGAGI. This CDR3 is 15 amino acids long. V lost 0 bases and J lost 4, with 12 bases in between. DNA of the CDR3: TGTGCCAGCAGTTACTCGACAGGTGGGAGCACTGAAGCTTTCTTT. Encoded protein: CASSYSTGGSTEAFF.

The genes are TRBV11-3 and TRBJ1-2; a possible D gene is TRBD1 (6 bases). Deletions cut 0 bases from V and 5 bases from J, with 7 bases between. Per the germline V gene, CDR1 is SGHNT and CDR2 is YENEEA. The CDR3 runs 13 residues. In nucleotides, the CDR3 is TGTGCCAGCAGCTTAGAAACAGGGTATGGCTACACCTTC. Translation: CASSLETGYGYTF.

DNA of the CDR3: TGTGCCAGCAGCCAGGAAGCAACGAACACCGGGGAGCTGTTTTTT. This translates into CASSQEATNTGELFF. V gene TRBV13 combines with J gene TRBJ2-2, with D hard to call. V was cut by 5 bases and J by 0 bases, with 10 bases left in between. Germline CDR1 reads PRHDT; CDR2 reads FYEKMQ (reference sequence). The CDR3 loop spans 15 amino acids.

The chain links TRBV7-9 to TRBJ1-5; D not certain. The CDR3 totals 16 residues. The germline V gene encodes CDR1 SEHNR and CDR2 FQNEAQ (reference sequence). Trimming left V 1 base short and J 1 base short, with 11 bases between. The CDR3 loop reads CASSLVLGSSNQPQHF. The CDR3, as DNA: TGTGCCAGCAGCTTAGTTTTGGGCAGCAGCAATCAGCCCCAGCATTTT.

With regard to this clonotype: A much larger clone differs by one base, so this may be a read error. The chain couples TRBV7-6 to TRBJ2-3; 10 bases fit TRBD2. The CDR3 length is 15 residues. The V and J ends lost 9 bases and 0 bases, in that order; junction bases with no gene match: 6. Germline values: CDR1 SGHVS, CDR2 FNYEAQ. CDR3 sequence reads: CARSPAGGSTDTQYF. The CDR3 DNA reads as TGTGCCAGGAGCCCAGCGGGGGGGAGCACAGATACGCAGTATTTT.

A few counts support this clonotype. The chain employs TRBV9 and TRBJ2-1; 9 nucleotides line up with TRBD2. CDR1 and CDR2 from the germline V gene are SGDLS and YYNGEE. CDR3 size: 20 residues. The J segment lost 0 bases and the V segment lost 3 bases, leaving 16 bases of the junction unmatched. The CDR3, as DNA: TGTGCCAGCAGCGGGATTACTGGCCTAGCGGGGAGGAGCTCCTACAATGAGCAGTTCTTC. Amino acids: CASSGITGLAGRSSYNEQFF.

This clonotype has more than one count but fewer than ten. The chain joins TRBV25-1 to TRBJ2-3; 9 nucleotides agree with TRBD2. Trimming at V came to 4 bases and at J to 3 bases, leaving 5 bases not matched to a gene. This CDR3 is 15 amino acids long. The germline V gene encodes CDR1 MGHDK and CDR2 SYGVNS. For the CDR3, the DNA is TGTGCCAGCAGTGGCGTGACTAGCGGAACAGATACGCAGTATTTT. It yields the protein CASSGVTSGTDTQYF.